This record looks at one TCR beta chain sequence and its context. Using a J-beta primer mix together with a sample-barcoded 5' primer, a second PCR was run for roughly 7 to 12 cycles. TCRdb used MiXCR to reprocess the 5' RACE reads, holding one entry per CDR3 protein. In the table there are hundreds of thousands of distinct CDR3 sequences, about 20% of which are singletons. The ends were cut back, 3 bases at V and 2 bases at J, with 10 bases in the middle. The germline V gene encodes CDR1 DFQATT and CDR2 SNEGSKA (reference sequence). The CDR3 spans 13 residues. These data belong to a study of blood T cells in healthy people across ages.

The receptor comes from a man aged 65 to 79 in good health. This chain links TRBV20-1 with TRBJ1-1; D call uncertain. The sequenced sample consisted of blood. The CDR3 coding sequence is TGCAGTGCTAGCCTCGGGAGCAACACTGAAGCTTTCTTT. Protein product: CSASLGSNTEAFF.